This note documents a single T cell receptor beta chain sequence. As originally analysed: For nucleated cells, counts were estimated from reference gene primer amplification. Only in-frame clones appear in the TCRdb table, and some are missing; sequencing was by immunoSEQ multiplex PCR. From that table come the V and J calls and clone size; the DNA was used to work out D and trimming. The profile shows 200,000 or so clones, around 87% of them singletons. The data are from a study of blood T cell repertoires in COVID-19. At the level of the study: Collection of acute and convalescent COVID-19 samples took place in the United States, Italy and Spain. PBMCs, B-cell-depleted T cells, or T cells provided the cDNA or gDNA that made up the material.

Sequences were obtained from peripheral blood. The sequence was obtained from a man between 60 and 75 years old with acute or convalescent COVID-19.

CDR3 in DNA: TGTGCCAGCAGTCGACAGGGCAAAGAGACCCAGTACTTC. Amino acid sequence: CASSRQGKETQYF. V gene TRBV2 combines with J gene TRBJ2-5; 7 positions match TRBD1. The CDR3 spans 13 residues. The V and J ends lost 5 bases and 3 bases, in that order; junction bases with no gene match: 3. The germline gives CDR1 SNHLY, CDR2 FYNNEI.